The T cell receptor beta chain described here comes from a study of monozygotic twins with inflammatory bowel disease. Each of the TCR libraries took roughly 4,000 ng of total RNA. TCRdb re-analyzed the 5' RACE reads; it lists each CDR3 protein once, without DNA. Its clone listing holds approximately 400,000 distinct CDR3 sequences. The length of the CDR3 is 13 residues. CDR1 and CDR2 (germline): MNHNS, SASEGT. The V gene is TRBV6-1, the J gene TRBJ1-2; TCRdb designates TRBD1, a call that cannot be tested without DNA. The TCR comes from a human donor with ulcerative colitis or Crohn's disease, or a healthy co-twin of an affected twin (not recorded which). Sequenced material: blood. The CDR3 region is CASSGGGAYGYTF.